These 19 T cell receptor beta chains came from one sample sequenced in a study of shared clonotypes between healthy human individuals. TCRdb keeps only in-frame clones here, not all; method: immunoSEQ multiplex PCR. The repertoire holds some 2,100,000 clones, with around 95% as singletons. The sequencing input was naive CD4+ T cells sorted from blood. The sample's subset: CD45RA+ positively selected. These receptors were obtained from a young man in good health.

This chain connects TRBV30 to TRBJ2-7, with 10 bases lining up with TRBD1. Germline CDR1 GTSNPN, CDR2 SVGIG (reference sequence). Trimming took 1 base from V and 6 from J; bases not matched to a gene: 6. CDR3 length: 14 residues. The CDR3 spells CAWSAGTGVSEQYF. The CDR3 DNA reads TGTGCCTGGAGTGCCGGGACAGGGGTTTCCGAGCAGTACTTC. Drawing the rest from reference TRBV30 and TRBJ2-7, the complete variable domain is SQTIHQWPATLVQPVGSPLSLECTVEGTSNPNLYWYRQAAGRGLQLLFYSVGIGQISSEVPQNLSASRPQDRQFILSSKKLLLSDSGFYLCAWSAGTGVSEQYFGPGTRLTVT.

The rearrangement joins TRBV4-1 to TRBJ2-5; D is possibly TRBD1 or TRBD2 (5 bases each). Germline V gene sequence: CDR1 MGHRA, CDR2 YSYEKL. CDR3 size: 14 residues. Trimming stripped 1 base from V and 4 bases from J, with 10 bases between. The DNA of the CDR3 is TGCGCCAGCAGCCAAGCGGAGAGGGGAGAGACCCAGTACTTC. This encodes CASSQAERGETQYF.

The V gene is TRBV6-7, the J gene TRBJ2-6, with 12 bases aligning to TRBD1. TRBV6-7 is known as an ORF, though its function is uncertain. The CDR3 is 19 residues long. The V gene end was trimmed by 6 bases and the J gene end by 2 bases; junction bases not matched to a gene: 11. The CDR3 DNA follows: TGTGCCAGCAGCTGGGGAGCGGGACAGGGGGCCGCTGGGGCCAACGTCCTGACTTTC. It is translated as CASSWGAGQGAAGANVLTF.

V is TRBV7-2 and J is TRBJ2-7, with 8 bases that match TRBD2. CDR3 size: 16 residues. J was trimmed by 4 bases and V by 1 base; bases with no gene match: 9. Germline V CDR1 and CDR2: SGHTA, FQGNSA. CDR3 sequence (DNA): TGTGCCAGCAGCTTAGGACGTCTAGCGGGCACATACGAGCAGTACTTC. This translates into CASSLGRLAGTYEQYF.

The J gene is TRBJ1-4, the V gene TRBV4-1, with D possibly matching TRBD1 (5 bases). Germline CDR1 reads MGHRA; CDR2 reads YSYEKL. There are 13 residues in the CDR3. V was cut by 0 bases and J by 14 bases, with 13 bases left in between. CDR3 region: CASSQDWGQGLFF. The CDR3 region has the DNA TGCGCCAGCAGCCAAGATTGGGGTCAGGGCCTGTTTTTT.

The chain has TRBV5-1 and TRBJ1-4; D ambiguous. Germline loops: CDR1 SGHRS, CDR2 YFSETQ. The germline V and J ends were trimmed by 1 base and 2 bases, with 15 bases remaining between them. The CDR3 spans 17 residues. Written as DNA, the CDR3 is TGCGCCAGCAGCTTGTCCCAGGTATCCCAGACTAATGAAAAACTGTTTTTT. Translating it yields CASSLSQVSQTNEKLFF.

V usage is TRBV19 and J usage is TRBJ2-5; D is ambiguous. The CDR3 is 14 residues long. Germline CDR1 LNHDA, CDR2 SQIVND (reference sequence). The V gene lost 3 bases and the J gene lost 4 bases, with 12 bases spanning the gap. The CDR3 is CASSMQFKGETQYF. CDR3 sequence (DNA): TGTGCCAGTAGTATGCAGTTTAAGGGAGAGACCCAGTACTTC.

V is TRBV2 and J is TRBJ2-1; 8 nucleotides match TRBD2. V lost 6 bases and J lost 1; bases outside the gene matches: 5. Germline CDR1 is SNHLY and CDR2 is FYNNEI. The CDR3 is made up of 15 amino acids. The CDR3 here is CASSHLAGSYNEQFF. CDR3 nucleotides: TGTGCCAGCAGCCATCTAGCGGGTTCCTACAATGAGCAGTTCTTC.

The chain joins TRBV27 to TRBJ2-4; no firm D call. The germline V and J ends were trimmed by 5 bases and 5 bases, with 16 bases remaining between them. Germline-derived CDR1 and CDR2 are MNHEY and SMNVEV (reference sequence). The CDR3 loop spans 15 amino acids. The CDR3 nucleotides are TGTGCCAGCAGTGCCCACCGCTCTCCCCAAAACATTCAGTACTTC. This encodes CASSAHRSPQNIQYF.

A remark on this clone: The sample carries other DNA sequences with the same CDR3. The chain combines TRBV19 with TRBJ2-3; 11 bases map to TRBD2. Germline V gives CDR1 LNHDA, CDR2 SQIVND (reference sequence). This CDR3 has 16 residues. The trim removed 5 bases at V and 0 bases at J, leaving 4 bases unmatched. The CDR3 is CASSPRTSGSTDTQYF. CDR3 sequence (DNA): TGTGCCAGTAGTCCAAGGACTAGCGGGAGCACAGATACGCAGTATTTT.

The V call is TRBV6-6, the J call TRBJ2-7; D unclear. Germline CDR1 and CDR2: MNHNY and SVGAGI (reference sequence). The length of the CDR3 is 14 residues. Between the trimmed V and J ends, which lost 1 base and 4 bases, there was a span of 11 bases. The CDR3 protein is CASSYWGDGYEQYF. CDR3 nucleotides: TGTGCCAGCAGTTACTGGGGTGACGGGTACGAGCAGTACTTC.

The V and J genes are TRBV18 and TRBJ2-1; a possible D gene is TRBD1 (5 bases). CDR3 size: 15 residues. Germline V gene lookup returns CDR1 KGHSH and CDR2 LQKENI. V dropped 4 bases and J dropped 6 bases, with 16 bases sitting between them. For the CDR3, the DNA is TGTGCCAGCTCACGCCAGGGAAATTCCCTCAATGAGCAGTTCTTC. It codes for CASSRQGNSLNEQFF. Full variable domain (missing parts from reference TRBV18 and TRBJ2-1): NAGVMQNPRHLVRRRGQEARLRCSPMKGHSHVYWYRQLPEEGLKFMVYLQKENIIDESGMPKERFSAEFPKEGPSILRIQQVVRGDSAAYFCASSRQGNSLNEQFFGPGTRLTVL.

The rearrangement uses TRBV5-1 and TRBJ1-1; 7 bases map to TRBD1. The CDR3 contains 14 residues. Trimming cost V 1 base and J 4 bases; bases outside gene matches: 4. From germline, CDR1 is SGHRS and CDR2 YFSETQ. CDR3 region: CASSLSQGSTEAFF. CDR3 in DNA: TGCGCCAGCAGCTTGTCACAGGGGAGCACTGAAGCTTTCTTT.

This clone was recorded only once. Written as DNA, the CDR3 is TGTGCCAGTAGTACCCAGGCGTCTTCCTATGGCTACACCTTC. Its translation is CASSTQASSYGYTF. The chain carries TRBV19 and TRBJ1-2; D is ambiguous. Germline CDR1 LNHDA, CDR2 SQIVND (reference sequence). The V end lost 4 bases, the J end lost 4 bases, and 13 bases lay between the germline ends. CDR3 length equals 14 residues.

The rearrangement links TRBV18 to TRBJ2-7, with D possibly matching TRBD1 (6 bases). The CDR3 runs 14 residues. Trimming pared 2 bases from V and 5 bases from J, leaving 13 bases between. Germline CDR1 is KGHSH and CDR2 is LQKENI. The DNA of the CDR3 is TGTGCCAGCTCACCAATCCAACAGGGCCACGAGCAGTACTTC. Translated: CASSPIQQGHEQYF.

The J gene is TRBJ2-2, the V gene TRBV9, with 9 bases lining up with TRBD2. This CDR3 contains 16 residues. Looked up from germline, CDR1 is SGDLS and CDR2 is YYNGEE. The J segment lost 3 bases and the V segment lost 0 bases, leaving 3 bases of the junction unmatched. The CDR3 DNA follows: TGTGCCAGCAGCGTAGGGATAGCGGGAGACACCGGGGAGCTGTTTTTT. Protein: CASSVGIAGDTGELFF.

The chain joins TRBV6-1 to TRBJ2-7; 10 bases agree with TRBD1. From germline, CDR1 is MNHNS and CDR2 SASEGT. CDR3 length: 15 amino acids. Losses at the gene ends were 2 bases for V and 3 bases for J; bases not matched to a gene: 4. Written as DNA, the CDR3 is TGTGCCAGCAGTGAACCGGGACAGGGGAACTACGAGCAGTACTTC. It yields the protein CASSEPGQGNYEQYF.

This clone was detected only once. The chain combines TRBV7-9 with TRBJ1-1; a weak D match, TRBD1 (5 bases). V lost 0 bases, J lost 10 bases, and 12 bases lay in between. Germline V CDR1 and CDR2: SEHNR, FQNEAQ (reference sequence). The CDR3 sequence is 13 residues long. CDR3 coding DNA: TGTGCCAGCAGCTTAGCGGGGCCTCTGGGAGCTTTCTTT. Translation: CASSLAGPLGAFF.

The chain uses TRBV28 and TRBJ1-6; 10 bases fit TRBD1. The CDR3 runs 17 residues. J gave up 6 bases and V 5 bases, and 10 bases lay outside the gene matches. Germline-derived CDR1 and CDR2 are MDHEN and SYDVKM. CDR3 coding DNA: TGTGCCAGCAGTCCGGGATCCGGGACAGGGGCTAATTCACCCCTCCACTTT. Translating it yields CASSPGSGTGANSPLHF.